The 20 T cell receptor beta chains given below trace back to one sample, sequenced in a study of T cells in localized non-small cell lung cancer. The assay was immunoSEQ multiplex PCR, and TCRdb's table has in-frame clones only and misses some. Of 25,000 to 35,000 clones listed, more than 75% were seen once; the top ten hold 10% to 15%. The sequencing used peripheral blood, collected before any cancer treatment. All receptors come from a female donor older than 55 with stage III squamous cell lung carcinoma.

This chain joins TRBV21-1 and TRBJ2-7; TRBD1 is the table's D call and was not checked against the DNA. TRBV21-1 is noted as a pseudogene. The CDR3 loop spans 17 amino acids. CDR3 amino acids: CASSKPPAGWVPYEQYF. The DNA for the CDR3 is TGTGCCAGCAGCAAACCACCCGCAGGGTGGGTGCCCTACGAGCAGTACTTC.

The chain couples TRBV7-2 to TRBJ1-4; 9 positions match TRBD1. V trimming: 1 base; J trimming: 5 bases; junction bases outside the gene matches: 2. Germline CDR1 and CDR2: SGHTA and FQGNSA. The CDR3 loop spans 15 amino acids. This CDR3 is CASSLVGTGNEKLFF. CDR3 nucleotides: TGTGCCAGCAGCTTAGTTGGGACAGGGAATGAAAAACTGTTTTTT.

The chain combines TRBV30 with TRBJ2-7, with 11 bases aligning to TRBD1. The trim removed 3 bases at V and 5 bases at J, leaving 6 bases unmatched. The CDR3 sequence is 14 residues long. Germline V gene sequence: CDR1 GTSNPN, CDR2 SVGIG (reference sequence). CDR3 DNA: TGTGCCTGGAGGCTCGGGACAGGGGGTAACGAGCAGTACTTC. Encoded protein: CAWRLGTGGNEQYF.

The J gene is TRBJ2-7, the V gene TRBV6-4; maybe TRBD2 (5 bases). Germline lookup yields CDR1 MRHNA and CDR2 SNTAGT. The CDR3 runs 14 residues. V lost 6 bases and J 4 bases, leaving 16 bases between the germline ends. The CDR3 protein is CASRADGLEYEQYF. The CDR3 coding sequence is TGTGCCAGCAGGGCGGACGGACTGGAGTACGAGCAGTACTTC.

The sample holds a few counts of this clone. The chain combines TRBV28 with TRBJ2-1, with 7 bases that match TRBD2. CDR1 and CDR2 (germline): MDHEN, SYDVKM. This CDR3 spans 12 amino acids. The ends lost 2 bases at V and 12 bases at J; junction bases unmatched: 4. CDR3 sequence: CASSLRGGGQFF. For the CDR3, the DNA is TGTGCCAGCAGTTTACGTGGGGGGGGGCAGTTCTTC. The complete variable domain, with remaining parts taken from reference TRBV28 and TRBJ2-1, reads DVKVTQSSRYLVKRTGEKVFLECVQDMDHENMFWYRQDPGLGLRLIYFSYDVKMKEKGDIPEGYSVSREKKERFSLILESASTNQTSMYLCASSLRGGGQFFGPGTRLTVL.

The rearrangement joins TRBV6-1 to TRBJ1-5, with 9 nucleotides matching TRBD1. Germline values: CDR1 MNHNS, CDR2 SASEGT. CDR3 length: 14 amino acids. With 4 bases clipped from V and 2 bases from J, the junction kept 0 bases outside the gene matches. Written as DNA, the CDR3 is TGTGCCAGCAGTGGACAGGGGGGCAATCAGCCCCAGCATTTT. Translating it yields CASSGQGGNQPQHF.

V gene TRBV18 combines with J gene TRBJ1-1; D call uncertain. The CDR3 totals 14 residues. Germline-derived CDR1 and CDR2 are KGHSH and LQKENI. V lost 4 bases, J lost 6 bases, and 15 bases lay in between. The CDR3 DNA follows: TGTGCCAGCTCACGTGAATGGGAACAGTCTGAAGCTTTCTTT. Encoded protein: CASSREWEQSEAFF.

The J gene is TRBJ2-2, the V gene TRBV5-5; the match to TRBD1 covers 8 bases. With V trimmed by 4 bases and J by 7 bases, 6 bases remained unmatched. This CDR3 region has 14 residues. Germline V gives CDR1 SGHKS, CDR2 YYEKEE (reference sequence). The CDR3 loop reads CASSNIQGVGELFF. CDR3 sequence (DNA): TGTGCCAGCAGCAACATACAGGGGGTCGGGGAGCTGTTTTTT.

This sequence joins TRBV19 and TRBJ2-3; D perhaps matches TRBD1 (8 bases). The ends were cut back, 0 bases at V and 2 bases at J, with 18 bases in the middle. Germline CDR1 reads LNHDA; CDR2 reads SQIVND (reference sequence). The CDR3 consists of 18 residues. CDR3 DNA sequence: TGTGCCAGTAGTATAGACCCCGGACAGGGAGGGGTCACAGATACGCAGTATTTT. Protein: CASSIDPGQGGVTDTQYF.

This chain links TRBV19 with TRBJ1-2; tentatively, D is TRBD1 (6 bases). This CDR3 contains 15 residues. V was trimmed by 3 bases and J by 4 bases, leaving 15 bases between them. The germline V gene has CDR1 LNHDA and CDR2 SQIVND (reference sequence). Here the CDR3 DNA reads TGTGCCAGTAGTATCAGGGCAGGGGACACCTATGGCTACACCTTC. Protein sequence: CASSIRAGDTYGYTF.

This sequence joins TRBV2 and TRBJ2-5; D unclear. Trimming removed 6 bases from V and 5 bases from J, with 13 bases in between. The CDR3 loop spans 13 amino acids. CDR1 is SNHLY and CDR2 is FYNNEI in the germline V gene. The CDR3 region is CASRTVPGETQYF. CDR3 coding DNA: TGTGCCAGCAGAACGGTCCCTGGGGAGACCCAGTACTTC.

The chain couples TRBV7-9 to TRBJ2-6; 9 bases are shared with TRBD1. V trimming: 1 base; J trimming: 1 base; junction bases outside the gene matches: 2. The CDR3 has 17 residues. The germline V gene has CDR1 SEHNR and CDR2 FQNEAQ (reference sequence). CDR3 amino acids: CASSLGDRVSGANVLTF. The CDR3 DNA reads as TGTGCCAGCAGCTTAGGGGACAGGGTTTCTGGGGCCAACGTCCTGACTTTC.

The V call is TRBV6-5, the J call TRBJ2-7; D gene uncertain. Trimming left V 5 bases short and J 7 bases short, with 12 bases between. The germline V gene encodes CDR1 MNHEY and CDR2 SVGAGI. The CDR3 is 12 amino acids. The chain's CDR3 is CASSPSPLEQYF. CDR3 coding DNA: TGTGCCAGCAGTCCCTCCCCCCTAGAGCAGTACTTC.

DNA of the CDR3: TGTGCCAGCAGCGAGCTAGCGGCGGCCTCCTACGAGCAGTACTTC. It encodes CASSELAAASYEQYF. V and J are TRBV5-6 and TRBJ2-7, with 7 bases fitting TRBD2. This CDR3 spans 15 amino acids. Germline V gene data show CDR1 as SGHDT and CDR2 as YYEEEE. V was clipped by 4 bases and J by 0 bases; unmatched bases: 7.

This chain uses TRBV11-2 with TRBJ1-2; 7 bases align to TRBD1. The CDR3 is made up of 17 amino acids. Germline values: CDR1 SGHAT, CDR2 FQNNGV. The junction had 17 bases not matched to a gene; V was cut back by 5 bases and J by 5 bases. The CDR3 here is CASSPLAGRQGGYGYTF. The CDR3 region has the DNA TGTGCCAGCAGCCCCCTGGCTGGGCGACAGGGCGGATATGGCTACACCTTC. The entire variable domain, with the rest obtained from reference TRBV11-2 and TRBJ1-2, is as follows: EAGVAQSPRYKIIEKRQSVAFWCNPISGHATLYWYQQILGQGPKLLIQFQNNGVVDDSQLPKDRFSAERLKGVDSTLKIQPAKLEDSAVYLCASSPLAGRQGGYGYTFGSGTRLTVV.

This chain joins TRBV30 and TRBJ2-3; 7 bases map to TRBD1. This CDR3 is built from 16 residues. Per the germline V gene, CDR1 is GTSNPN and CDR2 is SVGIG (reference sequence). Losses at the gene ends were 0 bases for V and 7 bases for J; bases not matched to a gene: 13. DNA for the CDR3: TGTGCCTGGAGTGTACGGCGAGACAGGGCATCCAATACGCAGTATTTT. Its protein is CAWSVRRDRASNTQYF. Full variable domain (outside the CDR3, taken from reference TRBV30 and TRBJ2-3): SQTIHQWPATLVQPVGSPLSLECTVEGTSNPNLYWYRQAAGRGLQLLFYSVGIGQISSEVPQNLSASRPQDRQFILSSKKLLLSDSGFYLCAWSVRRDRASNTQYFGPGTRLTVL.

The CDR3 spells CASSLGGAQNSPLHF. The CDR3, as DNA: TGTGCCAGCAGTTTAGGTGGGGCTCAAAATTCACCCCTCCACTTT. The rearrangement joins TRBV28 to TRBJ1-6, with D possibly matching TRBD1 (5 bases). The V end was cut by 2 bases, the J end by 7 bases, with 12 bases between. This CDR3 region has 15 residues. Germline loops: CDR1 MDHEN, CDR2 SYDVKM.

The J gene is TRBJ2-7, the V gene TRBV19, with 9 nucleotides matching TRBD2. This CDR3 comprises 15 residues. Germline V gene sequence: CDR1 LNHDA, CDR2 SQIVND (reference sequence). Unmatched junction bases numbered 4, after V lost 4 bases and J lost 0 bases. Written as DNA, the CDR3 is TGTGCCAGTAGTACCGGACTAGCGAACTCCTACGAGCAGTACTTC. It specifies CASSTGLANSYEQYF.

The rearrangement joins TRBV14 to TRBJ2-1; 10 nucleotides line up with TRBD2. Germline V gene data show CDR1 as SGHDN and CDR2 as FVKESK. J gave up 9 bases and V 4 bases, and 12 bases lay outside the gene matches. The CDR3 is 16 residues long. The CDR3 DNA reads TGTGCCAGCAGCCCCGAGCGGGGGGGGATCAGGGGTGAGCAGTTCTTC. This translates into CASSPERGGIRGEQFF.

This chain links TRBV7-8 with TRBJ2-1; 10 nucleotides line up with TRBD2. The CDR3 spans 16 residues. From germline, CDR1 is SGHVS and CDR2 FQNEAQ. The J segment lost 10 bases and the V segment lost 5 bases, leaving 14 bases of the junction unmatched. The CDR3 DNA reads as TGTGCCAGCAGCCCCCGCGGGGCCAGCGGGGGGGGAGAGCAGTTCTTC. Translation gives CASSPRGASGGGEQFF.